This T cell receptor (beta chain) was retrieved from a study of a mutant IDH1 vaccine in newly diagnosed glioma. For the study at large: Vaccine dosing followed radiotherapy by 4-6 weeks, or accompanied temozolomide cycles.

The method was immunoSEQ multiplex PCR; TCRdb's version includes in-frame clones alone and lacks a portion of them. The sample gives 30,000 to 40,000 clones, 81% of which show up once; about 12% is in the top ten. Time point reported: week 5, during vaccination. All doses held 300 ug of mutant IDH1 20-mer peptide, with topical imiquimod. V trimming: 3 bases; J trimming: 4 bases; junction bases outside the gene matches: 3. Germline CDR1 and CDR2: SGHRS and YFSETQ. The CDR3 has 13 residues. Study results and caveats: Pseudoprogression seemed unlinked to shifts in top peripheral T cell clonotypes.

Comments on this clone: No antigen is known for it.

The chain links TRBV5-1 to TRBJ2-7; 8 bases are shared with TRBD2. This receptor was taken from a man aged 50-59 years with glioma. The input for sequencing was PBMCs, taken from a glioma patient whose treatment included an IDH1 peptide vaccine. The CDR3 DNA follows: TGCGCCAGCAGCTCCCGGGAGGGGTACGAGCAGTACTTC. As protein: CASSSREGYEQYF.